This TCR beta chain appears in the sequencing data of a study of control samples from healthy donors and cancer patients. Germline V gene data show CDR1 as SGHRS and CDR2 as YFSETQ. V lost 3 bases, J lost 4 bases, and 4 bases stayed unmatched. The CDR3 runs 15 residues. Measured with immunoSEQ multiplex PCR; TCRdb has only the in-frame clones, and not every one. This repertoire shows 160,000 or so clones, approximately 94% found once; its top ten account for around 13%. The rearrangement links TRBV5-1 to TRBJ2-1; TRBD2 aligns across 10 bases. The sample comprised PBMCs. The receptor was isolated from a man aged 55-75 years with colorectal cancer. The CDR3 is CASSSGSGGYNEQFF. The CDR3 nucleotides read TGCGCCAGCAGCTCGGGTAGCGGGGGGTACAATGAGCAGTTCTTC.